Listed here are 26 T cell receptor beta chains from one sample, sequenced in a study of T cell responses to AZD1222 COVID-19 vaccine. The data were produced by immunoSEQ multiplex PCR, yet TCRdb's version contains in-frame clones alone and is incomplete. This table has 140,000 to 150,000 clones, approximately 90% appearing once. Specimen: peripheral blood, collected on day 0 of AZD1222 vaccination. The receptors here all came from an adult in good health.

The chain joins TRBV19 to TRBJ2-3; tentatively, D is TRBD1 or TRBD2 (5 bases each). Germline CDR1 and CDR2: LNHDA and SQIVND (reference sequence). The V gene lost 3 bases and the J gene lost 2 bases, with 12 bases spanning the gap. CDR3 length: 15 amino acids. The CDR3 loop reads CASSIQRDLTDTQYF. DNA for the CDR3: TGTGCCAGTAGTATCCAGAGGGACCTCACAGATACGCAGTATTTT.

The V call is TRBV4-3, the J call TRBJ2-1; no reliable D call. Trimming left V 3 bases short and J 9 bases short, with 12 bases between. CDR1 is LGHNA and CDR2 is YSLEER in the germline V gene. The CDR3 contains 13 residues. The CDR3 spells CASSQENRGEQFF. Here the CDR3 DNA reads TGCGCCAGCAGCCAGGAGAATAGAGGTGAGCAGTTCTTC.

The J gene is TRBJ2-7, the V gene TRBV6-1; 7 bases fit TRBD1. Unmatched junction bases numbered 6, after V lost 3 bases and J lost 1 base. The CDR3 is made up of 15 amino acids. CDR1 and CDR2 (germline): MNHNS, SASEGT. The CDR3 DNA follows: TGTGCCAGCAGTGATGGGCCAGGGGGTTCCTACGAGCAGTACTTC. This sequence encodes CASSDGPGGSYEQYF.

The chain employs TRBV5-1 and TRBJ1-6, with D unresolved. Germline V lookup: CDR1 SGHRS, CDR2 YFSETQ. The CDR3 consists of 15 residues. The V end was cut by 2 bases, the J end by 0 bases, with 6 bases between. This CDR3 reads CASSFGSSYNSPLHF. The DNA for the CDR3 is TGCGCCAGCAGCTTCGGGAGCTCCTATAATTCACCCCTCCACTTT.

The chain carries TRBV5-4 and TRBJ2-7; TRBD2 matches at 13 bases. J was trimmed by 4 bases and V by 4 bases; bases with no gene match: 5. The CDR3 extends over 15 amino acids. Germline V lookup: CDR1 SGHNT, CDR2 YYREEE (reference sequence). The chain's CDR3 is CASSGTSGKGYEQYF. The CDR3 DNA sequence: TGTGCCAGCAGCGGGACTAGCGGGAAAGGATACGAGCAGTACTTC.

The J gene is TRBJ2-7, the V gene TRBV27, with 13 bases lining up with TRBD2. This CDR3 region has 15 residues. Germline V gene lookup returns CDR1 MNHEY and CDR2 SMNVEV (reference sequence). The J segment lost 7 bases and the V segment lost 3 bases, leaving 6 bases of the junction unmatched. In nucleotides, the CDR3 is TGTGCCAGCAGTTTCGGACTAGCGGGAGTCGGAGAGCAGTACTTC. Protein: CASSFGLAGVGEQYF.

This chain joins TRBV5-1 and TRBJ2-1; no reliable D call. This CDR3 spans 14 amino acids. CDR1 and CDR2 (germline): SGHRS, YFSETQ. The germline V and J ends were trimmed by 0 bases and 4 bases, with 8 bases remaining between them. In DNA, the CDR3 is TGCGCCAGCAGCTTGGAGGTGACTTACAATGAGCAGTTCTTC. Translation gives CASSLEVTYNEQFF. Drawing the rest from reference TRBV5-1 and TRBJ2-1, the complete variable domain is KAGVTQTPRYLIKTRGQQVTLSCSPISGHRSVSWYQQTPGQGLQFLFEYFSETQRNKGNFPGRFSGRQFSNSRSEMNVSTLELGDSALYLCASSLEVTYNEQFFGPGTRLTVL.

The genes are TRBV5-1 and TRBJ2-2, with 13 bases aligning to TRBD2. Germline CDR1 is SGHRS and CDR2 is YFSETQ. Trimming removed 4 bases from V and 2 bases from J; junction bases left unmatched: 14. The CDR3 spans 20 residues. The CDR3 spells CASSPLLPGLAGKNTGELFF. In DNA, the CDR3 is TGCGCCAGCAGCCCCCTTCTCCCGGGACTAGCGGGGAAAAACACCGGGGAGCTGTTTTTT.

The chain carries TRBV19 and TRBJ1-5; D might be TRBD1 (5 bases). The V end was cut by 5 bases, the J end by 0 bases, with 17 bases between. This CDR3 is 17 amino acids long. Per the germline V gene, CDR1 is LNHDA and CDR2 is SQIVND (reference sequence). CDR3 residues: CASSVLVTVNSNQPQHF. CDR3 DNA sequence: TGTGCCAGTAGTGTACTAGTGACAGTTAATAGCAATCAGCCCCAGCATTTT.

As regards this clone: Other DNA sequences of this sample code for an identical CDR3. This chain joins TRBV7-2 and TRBJ2-1; D not resolved. This CDR3 has 13 amino acids. V lost 1 base and J lost 4, with 5 bases in between. Germline CDR1 is SGHTA and CDR2 is FQGNSA. The CDR3 protein is CASSLGLYNEQFF. The DNA of the CDR3 is TGTGCCAGCAGCTTAGGCCTTTACAATGAGCAGTTCTTC.

The chain recombines TRBV7-2 with TRBJ2-7, with D possibly being TRBD1 or TRBD2 (5 bases each). Trimming left V 2 bases short and J 2 bases short, with 16 bases between. The CDR3 runs to 16 residues. Per the germline V gene, CDR1 is SGHTA and CDR2 is FQGNSA. DNA for the CDR3: TGTGCCAGCAGCTTACGGGGCGGGTCCCCCGCCTACGAGCAGTACTTC. As protein: CASSLRGGSPAYEQYF.

The V call is TRBV12-3 or TRBV12-4, the J call TRBJ1-2; a weak D match, TRBD1 (6 bases). The CDR3 contains 13 residues. The V and J ends lost 6 bases and 5 bases respectively, with 13 bases between them. The CDR3 DNA sequence: TGTGCCAGCAGCCCCAGGGGAGGGTATGGCTACACCTTC. Encoded protein: CASSPRGGYGYTF.

The V gene is TRBV2, the J gene TRBJ2-7; D is uncertain. CDR1 is SNHLY and CDR2 is FYNNEI in the germline V gene. The CDR3 sequence is 14 residues long. The V end was cut by 6 bases, the J end by 2 bases, with 14 bases between. The CDR3: CASRTHGPPYEQYF. In nucleotides, the CDR3 is TGTGCCAGCAGAACTCACGGGCCGCCCTACGAGCAGTACTTC.

The chain uses TRBV27 and TRBJ2-1; D unclear. Trimming took 6 bases from V and 0 from J, leaving 12 bases between them. Germline-derived CDR1 and CDR2 are MNHEY and SMNVEV (reference sequence). The CDR3 is 15 amino acids. CDR3 in amino acids: CASRDGYSSYNEQFF. CDR3 coding DNA: TGTGCCAGCAGGGACGGGTATAGCTCCTACAATGAGCAGTTCTTC.

The chain links TRBV10-1 to TRBJ2-2; D is uncertain. Looked up from germline, CDR1 is WNHNN and CDR2 is SYGVQD (reference sequence). The CDR3 spans 14 residues. Trimming took 3 bases from V and 5 from J, leaving 10 bases between them. In DNA form, the CDR3 reads TGCGCCAGCAGTGAAATCCGGTATACCGGGGAGCTGTTTTTT. Translating it yields CASSEIRYTGELFF.

This rearrangement joins TRBV28 to TRBJ2-7; D gene unclear. V was shortened by 8 bases and J by 2 bases, with 7 bases between the two germline ends. Germline V CDR1 and CDR2: MDHEN, SYDVKM. This CDR3 has 11 amino acids. DNA of the CDR3: TGTGCCAGCGGACCGACCTACGAGCAGTACTTC. It specifies CASGPTYEQYF.

The chain joins TRBV5-1 to TRBJ2-5; D perhaps matches TRBD1 (7 bases). The V gene's germline CDR1 is SGHRS and CDR2 YFSETQ. V dropped 0 bases and J dropped 4 bases, with 13 bases sitting between them. The CDR3 consists of 15 residues. The CDR3 loop is CASSLGAGGRETQYF. CDR3 nucleotide sequence: TGCGCCAGCAGCTTGGGGGCAGGGGGGCGAGAGACCCAGTACTTC.

The J gene is TRBJ2-3, the V gene TRBV15; the match to TRBD1 covers 9 bases. Germline trimming cut 4 bases from V and 2 bases from J; bases unmatched to any gene: 7. The CDR3 totals 16 residues. Germline V gene lookup returns CDR1 LNHNV and CDR2 YYDKDF (reference sequence). The CDR3 nucleotides read TGTGCCACCAGCAAACAGGGGGCACTATCCACAGATACGCAGTATTTT. Residues: CATSKQGALSTDTQYF.

This chain links TRBV5-1 with TRBJ1-2; 9 bases line up with TRBD1. Looked up from germline, CDR1 is SGHRS and CDR2 is YFSETQ. After removal of 0 bases from V and 4 bases from J, the junction contained 1 base not matched to a gene. CDR3 length: 14 amino acids. CDR3 in DNA: TGCGCCAGCAGCTTGGGACAGGGGGTCTATGGCTACACCTTC. The encoded protein is CASSLGQGVYGYTF.

The chain joins TRBV11-2 to TRBJ2-2; D not certain. Looked up from germline, CDR1 is SGHAT and CDR2 is FQNNGV. The CDR3 length is 13 residues. Trimming cost V 2 bases and J 6 bases, with 7 bases left between them. The CDR3 DNA reads TGTGCCAGCAGCTTACCCCTCTCCGGGGAGCTGTTTTTT. Translated: CASSLPLSGELFF. Variable domain in full (rest from reference TRBV11-2 and TRBJ2-2): EAGVAQSPRYKIIEKRQSVAFWCNPISGHATLYWYQQILGQGPKLLIQFQNNGVVDDSQLPKDRFSAERLKGVDSTLKIQPAKLEDSAVYLCASSLPLSGELFFGEGSRLTVL.

V gene TRBV29-1 combines with J gene TRBJ2-7; D is ambiguous. Germline assignment: CDR1 SQVTM and CDR2 ANQGSEA. The CDR3 is 14 residues long. With 7 bases removed from V and 3 bases from J, the gap between germline ends came to 19 bases. This CDR3 reads CSATKGNFVYEQYF. The DNA of the CDR3 is TGCAGCGCAACAAAAGGGAATTTCGTCTACGAGCAGTACTTC.

The CDR3 DNA reads as TGTGCCAGCAGTTACTCGGGGTCTTTTGGCTACACCTTC. Protein sequence: CASSYSGSFGYTF. This chain uses TRBV6-2 or TRBV6-3 with TRBJ1-2, with unresolved D. CDR3 length: 13 amino acids. V lost 0 bases and J 7 bases, leaving 9 bases between the germline ends. The V gene's germline CDR1 is MNHEY and CDR2 SVGEGT.

This CDR3 reads CASGSGELFF. The CDR3 DNA reads as TGTGCCAGCGGGTCCGGGGAGCTGTTTTTT. The J gene is TRBJ2-2, the V gene TRBV27; D is unclear. In germline, CDR1 is MNHEY, CDR2 SMNVEV (reference sequence). The V end lost 8 bases, the J end lost 6 bases, and 4 bases lay between the germline ends. This CDR3 comprises 10 residues.

The chain joins TRBV12-5 to TRBJ1-3, with D perhaps matching TRBD1 (5 bases). Trimming took 4 bases from V and 4 from J, leaving 14 bases between them. Germline V lookup: CDR1 LGHNT, CDR2 FRNRAP. This CDR3 contains 15 residues. This chain's CDR3 is CASGSRWGDGNTIYF. The CDR3 region has the DNA TGTGCTAGTGGTTCCCGGTGGGGGGACGGAAACACCATATATTTT.

This rearrangement joins TRBV11-3 to TRBJ2-5; 7 bases match TRBD1. This CDR3 has 16 amino acids. Germline CDR1 and CDR2: SGHNT and YENEEA. V was clipped by 0 bases and J by 5 bases; unmatched bases: 9. The CDR3 loop is CASSLDKGQWTETQYF. CDR3 DNA sequence: TGTGCCAGCAGCTTAGATAAGGGACAGTGGACGGAGACCCAGTACTTC.

The chain is built from TRBV12-3 or TRBV12-4 and TRBJ2-7, with unresolved D. CDR3 size: 13 residues. The V and J ends lost 7 bases and 6 bases respectively, with 16 bases between them. CDR3 amino acids: CASTQHGIFEQYF. CDR3 sequence (DNA): TGTGCCAGCACCCAACATGGTATTTTCGAGCAGTACTTC.